The T cell receptor (beta chain) described here comes from a study of hypomethylating agent response in myelodysplastic syndrome. Across the study: Most often mutated was TET2, found in about 50% of the 11 patients. Complete response or hematologic improvement counted as response; others were non-responders.

Study results and caveats: Control donors' ages did not match those of MDS patients. Whether shared GLIPH2 clusters recognize novel MDS antigens was not confirmed.

Notes on this clone: Antigen unknown.

Only in-frame clones appear in the TCRdb table, and some are missing; sequencing was by immunoSEQ multiplex PCR. This sample carries about 4,000 clones, about 88% of them seen once, and the ten largest clones take 12%. The CDR3 is 15 amino acids. Germline-derived CDR1 and CDR2 are MDHEN and SYDVKM. V was cut by 5 bases and J by 2 bases, with 15 bases left in between. The TCR comes from a human donor with myelodysplastic syndrome. The chain has TRBV28 and TRBJ2-5, with D uncertain. The sample in question was bone marrow, obtained before or after starting hypomethylating agent treatment for myelodysplastic syndrome (not recorded which). The CDR3 bases are TGTGCCAGCAGTGGCCTCGGAAAAGGGCAAGAGACCCAGTACTTC. Its protein is CASSGLGKGQETQYF.